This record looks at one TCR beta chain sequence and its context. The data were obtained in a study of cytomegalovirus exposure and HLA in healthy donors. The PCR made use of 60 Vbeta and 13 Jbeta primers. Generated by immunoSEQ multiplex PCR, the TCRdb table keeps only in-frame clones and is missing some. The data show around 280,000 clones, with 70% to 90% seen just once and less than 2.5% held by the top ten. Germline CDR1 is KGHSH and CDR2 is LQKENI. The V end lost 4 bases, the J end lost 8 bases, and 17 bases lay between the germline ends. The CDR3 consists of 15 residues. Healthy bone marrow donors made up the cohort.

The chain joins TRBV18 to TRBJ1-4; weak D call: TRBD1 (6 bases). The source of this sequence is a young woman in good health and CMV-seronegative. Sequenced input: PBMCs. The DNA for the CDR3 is TGTGCCAGCTCACGGACCGGGACAAGTAACGAAAAACTGTTTTTT. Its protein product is CASSRTGTSNEKLFF.